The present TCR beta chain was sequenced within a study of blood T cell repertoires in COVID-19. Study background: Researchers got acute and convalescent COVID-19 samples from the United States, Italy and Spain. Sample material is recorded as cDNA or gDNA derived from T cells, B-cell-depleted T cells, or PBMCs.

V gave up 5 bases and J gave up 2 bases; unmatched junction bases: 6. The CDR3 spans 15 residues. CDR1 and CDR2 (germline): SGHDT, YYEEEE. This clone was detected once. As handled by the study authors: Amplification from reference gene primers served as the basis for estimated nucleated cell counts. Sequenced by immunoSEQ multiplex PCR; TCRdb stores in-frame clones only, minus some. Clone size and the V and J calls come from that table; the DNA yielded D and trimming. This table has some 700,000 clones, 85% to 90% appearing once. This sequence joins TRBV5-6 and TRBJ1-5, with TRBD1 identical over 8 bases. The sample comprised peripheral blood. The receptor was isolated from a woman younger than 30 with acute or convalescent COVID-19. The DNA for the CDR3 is TGTGCCAGCAGTAGGTCAGGGGGCGGCAATCAGCCCCAGCATTTT. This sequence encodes CASSRSGGGNQPQHF.